The following is a T cell receptor beta chain sequence with its context. What it binds is not known. These data belong to a study of OX40 agonist ivuxolimab in advanced cancers. Overall study: The study enrolled dose-escalation patients with hepatocellular carcinoma, melanoma, renal cell or head and neck cancer. The mean age was approximately 60 years, ranging from about 20 to 85, with 82.7% of participants male. Findings of the study overall: The CD4+ and CD8+ T cells in the blood had expanded clonally by week 6 at 0.1 to 3.0 mg/kg.

Libraries were prepared by immunoSEQ multiplex PCR; TCRdb keeps only in-frame clonotypes and omits some of them. Of some 57,000 clones in the sample, 70% to 90% were seen once. Per germline, CDR1 SGHNT and CDR2 YYREEE (reference sequence). The CDR3 is made up of 12 amino acids. Trimming stripped 2 bases from V and 2 bases from J, with 4 bases between. This clonotype originated in an adult with an advanced solid tumor such as melanoma, head and neck, liver or kidney cancer. Sequenced here: CD4+ or CD8+ T cells sorted from blood, sampled in a trial of the OX40 agonist ivuxolimab. The rearrangement uses TRBV5-4 and TRBJ2-5; D gene ambiguous. The CDR3 loop reads CASSFEQETQYF. The CDR3 bases are TGTGCCAGCAGCTTCGAACAAGAGACCCAGTACTTC. The full variable domain, its missing parts supplied by reference TRBV5-4 and TRBJ2-5, is ETGVTQSPTHLIKTRGQQVTLRCSSQSGHNTVSWYQQALGQGPQFIFQYYREEENGRGNFPPRFSGLQFPNYSSELNVNALELDDSALYLCASSFEQETQYFGPGTRLLVL.